These T cell receptor beta chains were read from a single sample in a study of blood T cell repertoires in COVID-19. Generated by immunoSEQ multiplex PCR, the TCRdb table keeps only in-frame clones and is missing some. The data contain roughly 310,000 clones, roughly 90% of them seen just once; the ten biggest clones take up less than 3.5%. The sequenced material came from peripheral blood. The source of these receptors is a woman aged 25 to 45 with COVID-19, enrolled during active disease. Each CDR3 is given with its conserved first and last residue. A D gene is named only where the DNA matches it firmly. Not all rows give a size; the values are once, few, many and, for expanded clones, a class.

CDR3 DNA,CDR3 protein,J gene,clone size,D gene,V gene
TGTGCCAGCAGCGTTCGACCTAGTCTCGGGGTCCTGACTTTC,CASSVRPSLGVLTF,TRBJ2-6,-,-,TRBV9
TGCGCCAGCAGTCCCACTCCGGGACAAGAGTTTGAAAAACTGTTTTTT,CASSPTPGQEFEKLFF,TRBJ1-4,few,-,TRBV5-1
TGTGCCATCAGTGAGTCAGGGCAGGGGAAGGGGAACACTGAAGCTTTCTTT,CAISESGQGKGNTEAFF,TRBJ1-1,-,-,TRBV10-3
TGTGCCAGCTCACTGAACTTGAACACTGAAGCTTTCTTT,CASSLNLNTEAFF,TRBJ1-1,few,-,TRBV18
TGTGCCAGTAGTGTCGGAGGTCAGCCCCAGCATTTT,CASSVGGQPQHF,TRBJ1-5,-,-,TRBV19
TGTGCCAGCAGCCAAGGGGGCAGTCAGCCCCAGCATTTT,CASSQGGSQPQHF,TRBJ1-5,-,-,TRBV3-1/TRBV3-2
TGTGCCAGCAGACCGGACAGGGGCTTCTCCTACGAGCAGTACTTC,CASRPDRGFSYEQYF,TRBJ2-7,-,TRBD1,TRBV5-4
TGCGCCAGCAGCTTGGCCGGGTCCAACACTGAAGCTTTCTTT,CASSLAGSNTEAFF,TRBJ1-1,once,-,TRBV5-1
TGTGCCAGCAGCCGAGACAGGGGGCAGAGTGAAGCTTTCTTT,CASSRDRGQSEAFF,TRBJ1-1,-,TRBD1,TRBV4-2
TGTGCCAGCAGTTTTAGCAGGACAGGGGGCTCTGGGGCCAACGTCCTGACTTTC,CASSFSRTGGSGANVLTF,TRBJ2-6,-,TRBD1,TRBV28
TGTGCCTGCCCAGGGAGGGTAACCAACACCGGGGAGCTGTTTTTT,CACPGRVTNTGELFF,TRBJ2-2,once,TRBD2,TRBV30
TGCGCCAGCAGCTTGGCCCCACAGGGATCCTATAATTCACCCCTCCACTTT,CASSLAPQGSYNSPLHF,TRBJ1-6,-,-,TRBV5-1
TGTGCCAGCAGCCAAGGAGGAGCCGACAGGGCGAACACTGAAGCTTTCTTT,CASSQGGADRANTEAFF,TRBJ1-1,-,TRBD1,TRBV3-1/TRBV3-2
TGTGCCAGCAGTTTAGCGGCGGGGGAGACCCAGTACTTC,CASSLAAGETQYF,TRBJ2-5,-,-,TRBV12-3/TRBV12-4
TGTGCCAGCAGTCCAGGGGTAACTGGGGCCAACGTCCTGACTTTC,CASSPGVTGANVLTF,TRBJ2-6,-,-,TRBV3-1/TRBV3-2
TGTGCCAGCAGTTTATCCGGGTTTGGCAATCAGCCCCAGCATTTT,CASSLSGFGNQPQHF,TRBJ1-5,few,-,TRBV28
TGTGCCAGCAGCCAAACAGGACAAGAGGAAGAAAAACTGTTTTTT,CASSQTGQEEEKLFF,TRBJ1-4,few,-,TRBV9
TGTGCCAGCAGCCCTGACAGGGTGGACTATGGCTACACCTTC,CASSPDRVDYGYTF,TRBJ1-2,-,TRBD1,TRBV5-4
TGTGCCAGCAGCTTGGCGGTTTCCTACGAGCAGTACTTC,CASSLAVSYEQYF,TRBJ2-7,-,-,TRBV7-9
TGTGCCATCAGTGCTTGGGCCAGGGGGGACTCACCCCTCCACTTT,CAISAWARGDSPLHF,TRBJ1-6,-,TRBD1,TRBV10-3
TGTGCCAGCAGTTTACTAGCGGGAGTTGTTCGAGGTGAGCAGTTCTTC,CASSLLAGVVRGEQFF,TRBJ2-1,-,TRBD2,TRBV28
TGTGCCAGCAGCTTGGGGAGCGGGGGGGAGCTGTTTTTT,CASSLGSGGELFF,TRBJ2-2,-,-,TRBV5-4
TGTGCCAGCAGTTTTTCTACAGCTATGAACACTGAAGCTTTCTTT,CASSFSTAMNTEAFF,TRBJ1-1,-,-,TRBV27
TGTGCCAGCAGCCAATCACAGGGCCAAGCTTTCTTT,CASSQSQGQAFF,TRBJ1-1,-,-,TRBV3-1/TRBV3-2
TGCGCCAGCAGCCCAGCCCCAGCGGTCTCCACAGATACGCAGTATTTT,CASSPAPAVSTDTQYF,TRBJ2-3,-,-,TRBV5-1
TGTGCCAGCAGGTTACAGGGGTCTGGAAACACCATATATTTT,CASRLQGSGNTIYF,TRBJ1-3,-,TRBD1,TRBV7-9
TGTGCCAGCTCACGGGAGTCGGGAAACACTGAAGCTTTCTTT,CASSRESGNTEAFF,TRBJ1-1,-,-,TRBV18
TGTGCCAGCAGCCAAGATGTGTTTAGTCTGCGAGGGCGAGGCGGCTCTGGAAACACCATATATTTT,CASSQDVFSLRGRGGSGNTIYF,TRBJ1-3,-,-,TRBV14
TGTGCCACCTTGGACAGGGCTGGAAACACCATATATTTT,CATLDRAGNTIYF,TRBJ1-3,-,TRBD1,TRBV28
TGCGCCAGCAGCAGAGAACAGGGTTACGAGCAGTACTTC,CASSREQGYEQYF,TRBJ2-7,-,-,TRBV5-1
TGTGCCATCAGTGAGTCAAATCTCTATGGCTACACCTTC,CAISESNLYGYTF,TRBJ1-2,-,-,TRBV10-3